This T cell receptor beta chain derives from a study of cytomegalovirus exposure and HLA in healthy donors. Study-wide points: Diagnosis of cytomegalovirus status made by the classifier reportedly showed high specificity and sensitivity. Later on, a genetic analysis was performed. It linked a missense variant in DCLRE1C with V- and J-gene trimming of TCR beta. Earlier analysis looked at TCR beta V segments, and most were productive about 90% or about 30% of the time.

Unrecorded immune exposures were likely, despite nominal health at sampling. Comments on this clone: Its specificity is not known.

V lost 0 bases to trimming and J lost 0 bases; unmatched junction nucleotides: 7. Germline loops: CDR1 SNHLY, CDR2 FYNNEI. The CDR3 contains 17 residues. In the PCR, 60 Vbeta and 13 Jbeta primers were used. This table comes from immunoSEQ multiplex PCR, and its TCRdb copy is limited to in-frame clones, with some not included. The table records 170,000 or so clones, 65% to 80% of them present only once. The source material was PBMCs. The gene calls are TRBV2 and TRBJ2-7, with 8 bases matching TRBD2. This clonotype originated in a woman aged 40-49 years in good health and CMV-seronegative. The CDR3 sequence is CASSEALGSGNSYEQYF. CDR3 in DNA: TGTGCCAGCAGTGAAGCGCTTGGTAGCGGGAACTCCTACGAGCAGTACTTC.